This entry lists 22 T cell receptor beta chains sequenced from one sample in a study of T cell changes during pregnancy in multiple sclerosis. The repertoire was sequenced with immunoSEQ multiplex PCR; TCRdb's copy has only in-frame clones and lacks some. The sample includes approximately 83,000 clones, around 92% of them seen just once. The sample here was peripheral blood, taken in the third trimester of pregnancy. The source is a female donor with multiple sclerosis, enrolled in a pregnancy study.

The chain combines TRBV27 with TRBJ1-2; D ambiguous. Deletions cut 6 bases from V and 4 bases from J, with 12 bases between. The germline V gene encodes CDR1 MNHEY and CDR2 SMNVEV (reference sequence). This CDR3 spans 13 amino acids. The CDR3 loop is CASRSGSTYGYTF. In nucleotides, the CDR3 is TGTGCCAGCAGGAGCGGATCCACCTATGGCTACACCTTC.

This clone was seen only once. The chain employs TRBV28 and TRBJ1-1; D is perhaps TRBD1 (6 bases). There are 14 residues in the CDR3. Germline assignment: CDR1 MDHEN and CDR2 SYDVKM. V gave up 5 bases and J gave up 3 bases, with 13 bases separating them. CDR3 in amino acids: CASSPPDSDTEAFF. The CDR3 nucleotides are TGTGCCAGCAGTCCACCGGACAGCGACACTGAAGCTTTCTTT.

This chain connects TRBV6-5 to TRBJ1-4; D gene uncertain. The CDR3 is made up of 16 amino acids. Germline CDR1 is MNHEY and CDR2 is SVGAGI. With 4 bases removed from V and 3 bases from J, the gap between germline ends came to 15 bases. CDR3 DNA sequence: TGTGCCAGCAGTTTGTTTCCCTCTCTAGCTAATGAAAAACTGTTTTTT. It translates to CASSLFPSLANEKLFF.

The chain carries TRBV28 and TRBJ2-5; weak D call: TRBD1 (6 bases). Trimming took off 4 bases at V and 4 bases at J, with 16 bases between the two ends. Germline CDR1 reads MDHEN; CDR2 reads SYDVKM. The CDR3 length is 15 residues. DNA of the CDR3: TGTGCCAGCAGTTACGCAGGGGCGGGTAGAGAGACCCAGTACTTC. Translated, it gives CASSYAGAGRETQYF.

CDR3 amino acids: CASSELAGVNTGELFF. In nucleotides, the CDR3 is TGTGCCAGCAGTGAGCTCGCGGGAGTAAACACCGGGGAGCTGTTTTTT. V and J are TRBV2 and TRBJ2-2, with 7 bases identical to TRBD2. The CDR3 totals 16 residues. Germline lookup yields CDR1 SNHLY and CDR2 FYNNEI. The trim removed 3 bases at V and 2 bases at J, leaving 6 bases unmatched.

The genes are TRBV19 and TRBJ2-2, with no clear D. V lost 3 bases and J 4 bases, leaving 9 bases between the germline ends. The germline V gene has CDR1 LNHDA and CDR2 SQIVND (reference sequence). This CDR3 comprises 14 residues. The CDR3 region has the DNA TGTGCCAGTAGTATCGACCGAGGCACCGGGGAGCTGTTTTTT. Encoded protein: CASSIDRGTGELFF.

The genes are TRBV7-2 and TRBJ2-2; the match to TRBD2 covers 7 bases. The V and J ends lost 5 bases and 5 bases, in that order; junction bases with no gene match: 8. CDR1 is SGHTA and CDR2 is FQGNSA in the germline V gene. There are 15 residues in the CDR3. CDR3 loop: CASSETSWGTGELFF. The CDR3 DNA follows: TGTGCCAGCAGCGAGACTAGCTGGGGAACCGGGGAGCTGTTTTTT. Together with reference TRBV7-2 and TRBJ2-2, the CDR3 gives the full variable domain: GAGVSQSPSNKVTEKGKDVELRCDPISGHTALYWYRQSLGQGLEFLIYFQGNSAPDKSGLPSDRFSAERTGGSVSTLTIQRTQQEDSAVYLCASSETSWGTGELFFGEGSRLTVL.

This clone was detected once. The chain recombines TRBV28 with TRBJ1-2; the D is unclear. The germline V and J ends were trimmed by 3 bases and 4 bases, with 6 bases remaining between them. The germline V gene encodes CDR1 MDHEN and CDR2 SYDVKM. The CDR3 loop spans 12 amino acids. DNA for the CDR3: TGTGCCAGCAGTTTCCAGGTCTATGGCTACACCTTC. Translation gives CASSFQVYGYTF.

V and J are TRBV11-2 and TRBJ2-3; TRBD2 matches at 15 bases. V shed 6 bases and J 3 bases; nucleotides not matched to a gene: 13. The CDR3 extends over 19 amino acids. Germline CDR1 is SGHAT and CDR2 is FQNNGV. The CDR3 DNA sequence: TGTGCCAGCAGGCGAACCGGGACTAGCGGGAGGAGGTGGACAGATACGCAGTATTTT. It translates to CASRRTGTSGRRWTDTQYF.

The V gene is TRBV29-1, the J gene TRBJ2-4; D is undetermined. CDR3 size: 13 residues. Trimming took 2 bases from V and 0 from J, leaving 5 bases between them. Germline V gives CDR1 SQVTM, CDR2 ANQGSEA. In DNA, the CDR3 is TGCAGCGTTGAACACATAGCCAAAAACATTCAGTACTTC. Residues: CSVEHIAKNIQYF.

The chain couples TRBV19 to TRBJ1-4; 8 nucleotides line up with TRBD1. The CDR3 is 15 amino acids. Germline CDR1 LNHDA, CDR2 SQIVND (reference sequence). Trimming cost V 6 bases and J 4 bases; bases outside gene matches: 7. The CDR3 loop reads CASRPLDRDNEKLFF. The CDR3 coding sequence is TGTGCCAGTAGGCCACTGGACAGGGATAATGAAAAACTGTTTTTT.

The V gene is TRBV19, the J gene TRBJ1-1, with TRBD1 matching 7 bases. From germline, CDR1 is LNHDA and CDR2 SQIVND (reference sequence). The CDR3 consists of 13 residues. V shed 8 bases and J 4 bases; nucleotides not matched to a gene: 7. This chain's CDR3 is CASGVRGPTEAFF. The CDR3 DNA is TGTGCCAGTGGTGTAAGGGGGCCCACTGAAGCTTTCTTT. Full variable domain (rest looked up from reference TRBV19 and TRBJ1-1): DGGITQSPKYLFRKEGQNVTLSCEQNLNHDAMYWYRQDPGQGLRLIYYSQIVNDFQKGDIAEGYSVSREKKESFPLTVTSAQKNPTAFYLCASGVRGPTEAFFGQGTRLTVV.

This rearrangement joins TRBV5-1 to TRBJ2-1; D might be TRBD2 (5 bases). The V and J ends lost 4 bases and 10 bases respectively, with 18 bases between them. This CDR3 comprises 14 residues. Germline loops: CDR1 SGHRS, CDR2 YFSETQ. The CDR3 DNA is TGCGCCAGCAGCCGCCGGCCGGGAACTGGAGAGCAGTTCTTC. This translates into CASSRRPGTGEQFF.

The V and J genes are TRBV19 and TRBJ2-7; 11 nucleotides agree with TRBD2. The CDR3 sequence is 15 residues long. Losses at the gene ends were 5 bases for V and 4 bases for J; bases not matched to a gene: 7. Germline-derived CDR1 and CDR2 are LNHDA and SQIVND (reference sequence). The CDR3 protein is CASSLGLAVTYEQYF. CDR3 nucleotide sequence: TGTGCCAGTAGTCTGGGACTAGCGGTGACTTACGAGCAGTACTTC.

The J gene is TRBJ2-1, the V gene TRBV5-1, with TRBD2 identical over 15 bases. The CDR3 length is 20 residues. Germline V gives CDR1 SGHRS, CDR2 YFSETQ. V trimming: 2 bases; J trimming: 2 bases; junction bases outside the gene matches: 11. In nucleotides, the CDR3 is TGCGCCAGCAGCTTATTACCGGGACTAGCGGGAGGAAGAGCCTACAATGAGCAGTTCTTC. This sequence encodes CASSLLPGLAGGRAYNEQFF.

Concerning this clone itself: It is unclear where the CDR3 begins or ends on the DNA, so no DNA is shown, and the CDR3 is as TCRdb lists it. The rearrangement joins TRBV13 to TRBJ2-1; the D call of TRBD2 is as the table states it, not checked on the DNA. CDR1 and CDR2 from the germline V gene are PRHDT and FYEKMQ (reference sequence). Inclusive of both ends, the CDR3 amounts to 15 amino acids. The chain's CDR3 is CASSPFGSGNNEQFF.

This sequence joins TRBV5-4 and TRBJ2-5; a possible D gene is TRBD2 (5 bases). Germline CDR1 reads SGHNT; CDR2 reads YYREEE (reference sequence). V was clipped by 4 bases and J by 3 bases, with 13 bases between them. The CDR3 sequence is 14 residues long. CDR3 in amino acids: CASSPGPGEETQYF. CDR3 bases: TGTGCCAGCAGCCCCGGGCCCGGGGAAGAGACCCAGTACTTC. Full variable domain (outside the CDR3, taken from reference TRBV5-4 and TRBJ2-5): ETGVTQSPTHLIKTRGQQVTLRCSSQSGHNTVSWYQQALGQGPQFIFQYYREEENGRGNFPPRFSGLQFPNYSSELNVNALELDDSALYLCASSPGPGEETQYFGPGTRLLVL.

CDR3 nucleotides: TGTGCCATCAGTGACCGGAGGGTGGGACTAGCGGGAGGGCCGATCTACGAGCAGTACTTC. It is translated as CAISDRRVGLAGGPIYEQYF. This sequence joins TRBV10-3 and TRBJ2-7; 16 bases line up with TRBD2. V gave up 3 bases and J gave up 3 bases; unmatched junction bases: 14. CDR3 length: 20 amino acids. The germline CDR1 and CDR2 sequences are ENHRY and SYGVKD.

This chain links TRBV27 with TRBJ1-4; 9 bases fit TRBD1. Per germline, CDR1 MNHEY and CDR2 SMNVEV (reference sequence). The CDR3 sequence is 15 residues long. After removal of 8 bases from V and 4 bases from J, the junction contained 8 bases not matched to a gene. For the CDR3, the DNA is TGTGCCAGCGGAGTGGCGGGACAGGGTAATGAAAAACTGTTTTTT. Encoded protein: CASGVAGQGNEKLFF.

This chain uses TRBV10-3 with TRBJ2-7, with 9 bases identical to TRBD1. V was pared by 6 bases and J by 6 bases, with 9 bases of the junction left unmatched. The CDR3 has 14 residues. Germline V lookup: CDR1 ENHRY, CDR2 SYGVKD. The CDR3 region has the DNA TGTGCCATCAGCGGATCTGGGACAGGGCTCGAGCAGTACTTC. This encodes CAISGSGTGLEQYF.

V is TRBV6-6 and J is TRBJ2-5, with D perhaps matching TRBD2 (5 bases). The CDR3 sequence is 12 residues long. Trimming stripped 0 bases from V and 14 bases from J, with 13 bases between. Per the germline V gene, CDR1 is MNHNY and CDR2 is SVGAGI (reference sequence). The CDR3 loop reads CASSYSGGPLYF. Here the CDR3 DNA reads TGTGCCAGCAGTTACTCTGGCGGGCCCCTCTACTTC.

The chain links TRBV7-2 to TRBJ2-7; 11 positions agree with TRBD1. This CDR3 comprises 14 residues. Germline V gene data show CDR1 as SGHTA and CDR2 as FQGNSA. V trimming: 4 bases; J trimming: 6 bases; junction bases outside the gene matches: 5. CDR3 amino acids: CASSSRDRGAEQYF. The CDR3 DNA follows: TGTGCCAGCAGCTCTCGGGACAGGGGGGCCGAGCAGTACTTC.